Shown below are 3 T cell receptor beta chains from a single sample sequenced in a study of T-cell memory formation after mild COVID-19. TCRdb reanalysed the 5' RACE reads using MiXCR and keeps one entry per CDR3 protein. The repertoire holds just under 550,000 distinct CDR3 sequences, with roughly 20% as singletons. Sequencing used PBMCs or a T cell subset sorted from them (not recorded which). The receptors were sampled from an adult woman who had mild COVID-19 (a few samples of this study predate the infection). Cell type and time point are not known.

This clonotype was seen a few times. The J gene is TRBJ1-1, the V gene TRBV7-6, with 9 positions matching TRBD1. This CDR3 comprises 14 residues. V dropped 5 bases and J dropped 4; count of bases not matched to a gene: 5. Germline values: CDR1 SGHVS, CDR2 FNYEAQ. This CDR3 is CASSAGTGTTEAFF. In DNA, the CDR3 is TGTGCCAGCAGCGCCGGGACAGGGACCACTGAAGCTTTCTTT.

CDR3 bases: TGTGCCAGCAGTGTATACCTGACAGGGCCATTCACCGGGGAGCTGTTTTTT. As protein: CASSVYLTGPFTGELFF. The genes are TRBV12-3 or TRBV12-4 and TRBJ2-2; 7 nucleotides line up with TRBD1. This CDR3 is built from 17 residues. The junction had 13 bases not matched to a gene; V was cut back by 5 bases and J by 4 bases.

This clonotype occurred a few times. The rearrangement joins TRBV25-1 to TRBJ2-7; 7 bases agree with TRBD2. V trimming: 4 bases; J trimming: 5 bases; junction bases outside the gene matches: 8. The CDR3 runs to 14 residues. The germline V gene encodes CDR1 MGHDK and CDR2 SYGVNS. CDR3: CASSVGLDSDEQYF. The CDR3 DNA sequence: TGTGCCAGCAGTGTCGGACTAGATAGCGACGAGCAGTACTTC.